This passage covers 25 T cell receptor beta chains from one sample sequenced in a study of response to subunit inactivated influenza vaccine. TCRdb passed the RT-PCR reads through MiXCR, listing each CDR3 protein once. Among 450,000 to 600,000 distinct CDR3 sequences listed, approximately 7.3% were seen once. Specimen: PBMCs from blood, collected roughly 24 months after vaccination. The receptor source for this set is a man between 50 and 69 years old who received an inactivated influenza vaccine.

This clonotype came up a few times. The chain couples TRBV20-1 to TRBJ2-3; D is undetermined. The CDR3 contains 15 residues. Germline V CDR1 and CDR2: DFQATT, SNEGSKA (reference sequence). Trimming removed 3 bases from V and 2 bases from J, with 15 bases in between. CDR3 protein: CSASIAAPLTDTQYF. The CDR3 region has the DNA TGCAGTGCTAGCATAGCAGCCCCTCTCACAGATACGCAGTATTTT.

This clonotype was observed a few times. V and J are TRBV12-3 or TRBV12-4 and TRBJ2-5, with unresolved D. Trimming shortened V by 1 base and J by 5 bases, and 11 bases separated the two germline ends. CDR3 length: 14 amino acids. This CDR3 reads CASSLEGYKETQYF. Here the CDR3 DNA reads TGTGCCAGCAGTTTAGAAGGGTATAAGGAGACCCAGTACTTC.

The chain carries TRBV7-2 and TRBJ1-2, with D possibly being TRBD1 (5 bases). The germline CDR1 and CDR2 sequences are SGHTA and FQGNSA. The CDR3 runs 12 residues. The V gene lost 8 bases and the J gene lost 9 bases, with 16 bases spanning the gap. As DNA, the CDR3 is TGTGCCAGCTCGGGGGTGATGGGAAGCTACACCTTC. It translates to CASSGVMGSYTF.

The V call is TRBV29-1, the J call TRBJ1-5, with D possibly TRBD1 on 5 matching bases. The ends were cut back, 4 bases at V and 3 bases at J, with 10 bases in the middle. The CDR3 sequence is 13 residues long. Germline-derived CDR1 and CDR2 are SQVTM and ANQGSEA. As DNA, the CDR3 is TGCAGCGTTGCCAGGGACGTCAATCAGCCCCAGCATTTT. Protein: CSVARDVNQPQHF. Drawing the rest from reference TRBV29-1 and TRBJ1-5, the complete variable domain is SAVISQKPSRDICQRGTSLTIQCQVDSQVTMMFWYRQQPGQSLTLIATANQGSEATYESGFVIDKFPISRPNLTFSTLTVSNMSPEDSSIYLCSVARDVNQPQHFGDGTRLSIL.

This rearrangement joins TRBV7-9 to TRBJ1-5; D call uncertain. Germline V CDR1 and CDR2: SEHNR, FQNEAQ (reference sequence). The CDR3 loop spans 16 amino acids. V was trimmed by 4 bases and J by 0 bases, leaving 13 bases between them. The CDR3 DNA reads as TGTGCCAGCAGCTCCGTCGGAGGGTATAGCAATCAGCCCCAGCATTTT. Translated: CASSSVGGYSNQPQHF.

This clonotype was picked up a small number of times. The chain employs TRBV7-3 and TRBJ2-5; D gene uncertain. The CDR3 loop spans 14 amino acids. Trimming cost V 5 bases and J 5 bases, with 15 bases left between them. Germline-derived CDR1 and CDR2 are SGHTA and FQGTGA. The CDR3: CASSKGPGAETQYF. CDR3 in DNA: TGTGCCAGCAGCAAAGGCCCCGGCGCGGAGACCCAGTACTTC. The entire variable domain, with the rest obtained from reference TRBV7-3 and TRBJ2-5, is as follows: GAGVSQTPSNKVTEKGKYVELRCDPISGHTALYWYRQSLGQGPEFLIYFQGTGAADDSGLPNDRFFAVRPEGSVSTLKIQRTERGDSAVYLCASSKGPGAETQYFGPGTRLLVL.

In its sample, this clonotype was seen a few times. The rearrangement uses TRBV9 and TRBJ2-3; no firm D call. This CDR3 region has 18 residues. Germline assignment: CDR1 SGDLS and CDR2 YYNGEE. The V gene lost 0 bases and the J gene lost 0 bases, with 17 bases spanning the gap. In DNA form, the CDR3 reads TGTGCCAGCAGCGTAGGTCCAGGCGCGGCCGTCAGCACAGATACGCAGTATTTT. Its translation: CASSVGPGAAVSTDTQYF. The complete variable domain, with remaining parts taken from reference TRBV9 and TRBJ2-3, reads DSGVTQTPKHLITATGQRVTLRCSPRSGDLSVYWYQQSLDQGLQFLIQYYNGEERAKGNILERFSAQQFPDLHSELNLSSLELGDSALYFCASSVGPGAAVSTDTQYFGPGTRLTVL.

V gene TRBV7-6 combines with J gene TRBJ2-7, with 7 bases that match TRBD1. Unmatched junction bases numbered 7, after V lost 5 bases and J lost 0 bases. Germline V lookup: CDR1 SGHVS, CDR2 FNYEAQ. CDR3 length: 15 residues. CDR3 residues: CASSNGRGPSYEQYF. Here the CDR3 DNA reads TGTGCCAGCAGCAACGGAAGGGGGCCCTCCTACGAGCAGTACTTC.

This clonotype was seen a few times. The chain is built from TRBV4-3 and TRBJ1-6; tentative D call: TRBD1 (5 bases). This CDR3 contains 15 residues. V lost 3 bases and J 7 bases, leaving 13 bases between the germline ends. The V gene's germline CDR1 is LGHNA and CDR2 YSLEER. The CDR3: CASSHKQGSNSPLHF. The CDR3 DNA follows: TGCGCCAGCAGCCATAAGCAGGGAAGCAATTCACCCCTCCACTTT.

This clonotype has more than one count but fewer than ten. V and J are TRBV6-1 and TRBJ1-5; D not resolved. Trimming stripped 2 bases from V and 4 bases from J, with 6 bases between. Germline CDR1 reads MNHNS; CDR2 reads SASEGT. This CDR3 is 13 amino acids long. The CDR3 reads CASSERENQPQHF. CDR3 sequence (DNA): TGTGCCAGCAGTGAACGGGAGAATCAGCCCCAGCATTTT.

This clonotype came up a few times. This chain connects TRBV5-1 to TRBJ2-5; D remains ambiguous. The V and J ends lost 4 bases and 2 bases respectively, with 12 bases between them. The length of the CDR3 is 14 residues. The V gene's germline CDR1 is SGHRS and CDR2 YFSETQ. This CDR3 reads CASSPRSLQETQYF. In DNA form, the CDR3 reads TGCGCCAGCAGCCCCCGAAGCCTTCAAGAGACCCAGTACTTC.

V usage is TRBV12-3 or TRBV12-4 and J usage is TRBJ2-3, with 8 bases matching TRBD1. This CDR3 comprises 14 residues. Losses at the gene ends were 6 bases for V and 4 bases for J; bases not matched to a gene: 6. CDR3: CASSLRGLPDTQYF. DNA of the CDR3: TGTGCCAGCAGCCTCAGGGGGCTACCAGATACGCAGTATTTT.

The rearrangement links TRBV20-1 to TRBJ2-1, with a possible D match to TRBD2 (6 bases). Germline CDR1 reads DFQATT; CDR2 reads SNEGSKA (reference sequence). Deletions cut 6 bases from V and 0 bases from J, with 21 bases between. This CDR3 region has 17 residues. The CDR3 region has the DNA TGCAGTGCCCACGGGGGTAGCGGTCGTAGCTCCTACAATGAGCAGTTCTTC. It is translated as CSAHGGSGRSSYNEQFF.

The J gene is TRBJ1-5, the V gene TRBV12-3 or TRBV12-4; TRBD1 agrees at 8 bases. J lost 2 bases, V lost 7 bases, and 7 bases had no gene match. This CDR3 spans 15 amino acids. In nucleotides, the CDR3 is TGTGCCAGCACCCAAGCAGGGGGCGGCAATCAGCCCCAGCATTTT. This codes for CASTQAGGGNQPQHF.

The rearrangement links TRBV9 to TRBJ1-1; 7 positions match TRBD1. CDR3 length: 16 residues. V was clipped by 3 bases and J by 0 bases; unmatched bases: 8. Germline CDR1 and CDR2: SGDLS and YYNGEE. CDR3 DNA sequence: TGTGCCAGCAGCGGTTCAGGGGGAGGGTTGAACACTGAAGCTTTCTTT. It is translated as CASSGSGGGLNTEAFF.

The J gene is TRBJ1-1, the V gene TRBV30; no clear D. CDR3 size: 11 residues. The germline gives CDR1 GTSNPN, CDR2 SVGIG (reference sequence). Trimming took off 2 bases at V and 6 bases at J, with 7 bases between the two ends. Here the CDR3 DNA reads TGTGCCTGGAGTCGGCGGGCTGAAGCTTTCTTT. This translates into CAWSRRAEAFF.

A few counts support this clonotype. This sequence joins TRBV29-1 and TRBJ2-3; D is unresolved. CDR3 length: 12 amino acids. The V end was cut by 2 bases, the J end by 2 bases, with 5 bases between. CDR1 is SQVTM and CDR2 is ANQGSEA in the germline V gene. The CDR3 DNA reads TGCAGCGTTGAAATTTACACAGATACGCAGTATTTT. Protein sequence: CSVEIYTDTQYF.

In its sample, this clonotype was seen many times. The CDR3 sequence is CASSLAQRNIQYF. As DNA, the CDR3 is TGTGCCAGCAGCTTAGCACAGCGAAACATTCAGTACTTC. This chain uses TRBV7-2 with TRBJ2-4; D not resolved. This CDR3 region has 13 residues. Germline assignment: CDR1 SGHTA and CDR2 FQGNSA. The ends were cut back, 0 bases at V and 6 bases at J, with 6 bases in the middle.

This clonotype was seen repeatedly, ten times or more. The gene calls are TRBV3-1 and TRBJ1-3, with D hard to call. The CDR3 totals 13 residues. Deletions cut 1 base from V and 4 bases from J, with 5 bases between. Germline CDR1 reads LGHDT; CDR2 reads YNNKEL (reference sequence). As DNA, the CDR3 is TGTGCCAGCAGCCAAGGCAGCGGAAACACCATATATTTT. Protein product: CASSQGSGNTIYF.

The sample holds a few counts of this clonotype. The chain links TRBV10-2 to TRBJ1-2; possible D gene TRBD1, 6 bases. The CDR3 length is 14 residues. Germline lookup yields CDR1 WSHSY and CDR2 SAAADI. The V end lost 5 bases, the J end lost 8 bases, and 18 bases lay between the germline ends. The CDR3 DNA sequence: TGCGCCAGCAGTAAAATAACAGGGTCGTTCGGCTACACCTTC. Translation: CASSKITGSFGYTF.

Ten or more counts support this clonotype. The CDR3 reads CSVGQGRYNEQFF. In DNA form, the CDR3 reads TGCAGCGTAGGACAGGGACGATACAATGAGCAGTTCTTC. J is TRBJ2-1 and V is TRBV29-1, with 8 bases fitting TRBD1. The V and J ends lost 6 bases and 4 bases, in that order; junction bases with no gene match: 5. Germline lookup yields CDR1 SQVTM and CDR2 ANQGSEA. The CDR3 spans 13 residues.

A few counts support this clonotype. The chain employs TRBV4-3 and TRBJ1-2, with a possible D match to TRBD1 (5 bases). Germline V gives CDR1 LGHNA, CDR2 YSLEER. Trimming shortened V by 4 bases and J by 3 bases, and 12 bases separated the two germline ends. This CDR3 comprises 14 residues. DNA of the CDR3: TGCGCCAGCAGCCGTTTGACAGCAGACTATGGCTACACCTTC. This codes for CASSRLTADYGYTF.

The sample holds many counts of this clonotype. The chain employs TRBV7-8 and TRBJ2-1; TRBD2 matches at 14 bases. Germline CDR1 SGHVS, CDR2 FQNEAQ. The CDR3 contains 15 residues. The J segment lost 9 bases and the V segment lost 5 bases, leaving 6 bases of the junction unmatched. The CDR3 sequence is CASSPGGLAGVEQFF. The CDR3 DNA reads as TGTGCCAGCAGCCCGGGGGGACTAGCGGGAGTTGAGCAGTTCTTC. Complete variable domain (other parts from reference TRBV7-8 and TRBJ2-1): GAGVSQSPRYKVAKRGQDVALRCDPISGHVSLFWYQQALGQGPEFLTYFQNEAQLDKSGLPSDRFFAERPEGSVSTLKIQRTQQEDSAVYLCASSPGGLAGVEQFFGPGTRLTVL.

This clonotype turned up a few times. The J gene is TRBJ1-5, the V gene TRBV10-3, with D hard to call. The germline gives CDR1 ENHRY, CDR2 SYGVKD. Trimming removed 10 bases at V and 1 base at J, with 17 bases between. The CDR3 is 15 amino acids. CDR3: CASRGSTLSNQPQHF. CDR3 sequence (DNA): TGTGCCAGCCGAGGTAGTACCTTAAGCAATCAGCCCCAGCATTTT.

This clonotype has ten or more counts. The chain uses TRBV7-9 and TRBJ2-3, with unresolved D. This CDR3 region has 11 residues. Germline V gives CDR1 SEHNR, CDR2 FQNEAQ (reference sequence). The ends were cut back, 8 bases at V and 3 bases at J, with 6 bases in the middle. CDR3 DNA: TGTGCCAGCGGAAGGACAGATACGCAGTATTTT. It codes for CASGRTDTQYF.